This T cell receptor beta chain was sequenced in a study of Ad26.COV2.S vaccination and SARS-CoV-2 variants. Looking at the study overall: A COV1001 Ad26.COV2.S trial-arm participant provided the sample. Participants got Ad26.COV2.S intramuscularly, once or twice 56 days apart.

The protocol was immunoSEQ multiplex PCR, while the TCRdb copy is restricted to in-frame clones and leaves out a portion. The sample yields 200,000 to 300,000 clones, 87% seen once. Described treatment: 15 to 20 received Ad26.COV2.S at low or high dose, single or two shots; 5 received placebo; per-sample allocation not given. Samples analyzed were those drawn on day 63 after the first vaccine or placebo injection. An Ad26 vector that expressed Wuhan-strain SARS-CoV-2 spike constituted the vaccine. Turning to this clone: Its target is not known.

Findings of the study overall: Similar non-spike TCR breadth was seen in vaccine and placebo recipients.

The source of this sequence is a person between 18 and 65 years old who received the Ad26.COV2.S COVID-19 vaccine or a placebo. Sequenced here: peripheral blood, sampled in a trial of Ad26.COV2.S vaccine versus placebo.

CDR3 amino acids: CASSIEQGSRTEAFF. The DNA of the CDR3 is TGTGCCAGTAGTATAGAACAGGGGTCCCGCACTGAAGCTTTCTTT. The chain recombines TRBV19 with TRBJ1-1; 7 nucleotides line up with TRBD1. V gave up 0 bases and J gave up 4 bases; unmatched junction bases: 5. The CDR3 has 15 amino acids. Germline CDR1 LNHDA, CDR2 SQIVND (reference sequence).